This T cell receptor beta chain was found in a study of T cell changes during pregnancy in multiple sclerosis. The CDR3 sequence is 15 residues long. The V end lost 2 bases, the J end lost 2 bases, and 12 bases lay between the germline ends. Germline V lookup: CDR1 MNHNS, CDR2 SASEGT. TCRdb's copy holds only in-frame clones and misses some; the assay was immunoSEQ multiplex PCR. This sample has about 58,000 clones, with just over 90% found just once. The source of this sequence is a female donor with multiple sclerosis, enrolled in a pregnancy study. The sequencing used CD8+ T cells from peripheral blood mononuclear cells, collected in the second trimester of pregnancy. The J gene is TRBJ1-1, the V gene TRBV6-1; no clear D. CDR3 residues: CASSESAADNTEAFF. Here the CDR3 DNA reads TGTGCCAGCAGTGAATCAGCGGCGGACAACACTGAAGCTTTCTTT.